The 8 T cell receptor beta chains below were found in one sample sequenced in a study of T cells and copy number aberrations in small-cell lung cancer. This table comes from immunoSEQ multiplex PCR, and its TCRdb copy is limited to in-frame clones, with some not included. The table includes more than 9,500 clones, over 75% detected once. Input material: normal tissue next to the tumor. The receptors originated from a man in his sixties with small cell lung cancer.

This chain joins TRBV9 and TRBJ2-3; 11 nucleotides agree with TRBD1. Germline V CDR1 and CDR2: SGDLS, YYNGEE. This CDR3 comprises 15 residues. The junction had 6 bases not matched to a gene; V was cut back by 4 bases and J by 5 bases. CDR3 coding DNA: TGTGCCAGCAGCCCAATCGGGACAGGGGGAGATACGCAGTATTTT. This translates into CASSPIGTGGDTQYF.

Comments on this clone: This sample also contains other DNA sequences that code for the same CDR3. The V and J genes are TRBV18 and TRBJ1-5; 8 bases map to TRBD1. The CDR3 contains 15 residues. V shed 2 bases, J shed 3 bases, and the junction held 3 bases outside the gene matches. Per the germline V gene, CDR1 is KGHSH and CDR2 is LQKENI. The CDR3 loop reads CASSPGTGNNQPQHF. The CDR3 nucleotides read TGTGCCAGCTCACCAGGGACAGGAAACAATCAGCCCCAGCATTTT.

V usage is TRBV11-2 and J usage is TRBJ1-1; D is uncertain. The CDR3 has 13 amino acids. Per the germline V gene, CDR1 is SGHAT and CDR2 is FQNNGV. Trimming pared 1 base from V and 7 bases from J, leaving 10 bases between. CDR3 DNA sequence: TGTGCCAGCAGCTTAGGGGTCGCGTATGAAGCTTTCTTT. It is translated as CASSLGVAYEAFF.

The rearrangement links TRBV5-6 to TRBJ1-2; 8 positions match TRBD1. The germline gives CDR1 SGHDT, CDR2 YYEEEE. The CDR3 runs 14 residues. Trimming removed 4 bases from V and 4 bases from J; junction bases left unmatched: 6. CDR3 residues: CASSDGTGAYGYTF. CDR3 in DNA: TGTGCCAGCAGCGACGGGACAGGAGCCTATGGCTACACCTTC.

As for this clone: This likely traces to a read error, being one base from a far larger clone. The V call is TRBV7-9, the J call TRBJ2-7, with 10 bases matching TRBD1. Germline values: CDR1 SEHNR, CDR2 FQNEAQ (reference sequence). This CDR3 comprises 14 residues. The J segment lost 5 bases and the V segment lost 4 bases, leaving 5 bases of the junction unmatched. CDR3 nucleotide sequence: TGTGCCAGCAGCTCCGGACAGGGGGTCCACGAGCAGTACTTC. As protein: CASSSGQGVHEQYF.

DNA of the CDR3: TGTGCCACCAGCAGAGGCGGACAGGGGGAGCACGAGCAGTACTTC. This translates into CATSRGGQGEHEQYF. The rearrangement joins TRBV15 to TRBJ2-7, with TRBD1 matching over 10 bases. V lost 1 base, J lost 5 bases, and 5 bases stayed unmatched. Germline CDR1 LNHNV, CDR2 YYDKDF (reference sequence). The CDR3 is 15 residues long.

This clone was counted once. The CDR3 is CASSIAGRYGYTF. In DNA, the CDR3 is TGTGCCAGTAGTATCGCAGGGAGATATGGCTACACCTTC. The rearrangement links TRBV19 to TRBJ1-2, with a weak D call TRBD1 (5 bases). The CDR3 sequence is 13 residues long. CDR1 LNHDA and CDR2 SQIVND come from the germline V gene (reference sequence). V was trimmed by 3 bases and J by 5 bases, leaving 10 bases between them.

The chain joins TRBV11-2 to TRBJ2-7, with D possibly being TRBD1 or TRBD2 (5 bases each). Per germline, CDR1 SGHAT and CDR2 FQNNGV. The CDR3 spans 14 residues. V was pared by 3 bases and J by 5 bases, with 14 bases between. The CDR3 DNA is TGTGCCAGCAGCTTGGGACGGTCGAGGCACGAGCAGTACTTC. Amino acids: CASSLGRSRHEQYF. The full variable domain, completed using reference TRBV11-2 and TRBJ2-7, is EAGVAQSPRYKIIEKRQSVAFWCNPISGHATLYWYQQILGQGPKLLIQFQNNGVVDDSQLPKDRFSAERLKGVDSTLKIQPAKLEDSAVYLCASSLGRSRHEQYFGPGTRLTVT.